A single sample gave rise to the 7 T cell receptor beta chains below, sequenced in a study of shared clonotypes between healthy human individuals. Measured with immunoSEQ multiplex PCR; TCRdb has only the in-frame clones, and not every one. The sample includes around 750,000 clones, about 74% seen only once; the top ten take about 1.8%. Sequencing was carried out using memory CD4+ T cells sorted from blood. The sample's subset: CD45RA-negative fraction. These receptors were taken from a woman in her 30s in good health.

The chain couples TRBV27 to TRBJ2-3; TRBD1 matches 7 bases. With 7 bases clipped from V and 2 bases from J, the junction kept 9 bases outside the gene matches. CDR1 is MNHEY and CDR2 is SMNVEV in the germline V gene (reference sequence). There are 15 residues in the CDR3. CDR3 sequence: CASNHRGTSTDTQYF. CDR3 coding DNA: TGTGCCAGCAATCACAGGGGTACCTCCACAGATACGCAGTATTTT.

This chain uses TRBV5-1 with TRBJ1-1, with a tentative D call TRBD1 (6 bases). Trimming left V 0 bases short and J 4 bases short, with 10 bases between. The CDR3 extends over 14 amino acids. The germline gives CDR1 SGHRS, CDR2 YFSETQ. The CDR3 spells CASSLAGQITEAFF. The CDR3 coding sequence is TGCGCCAGCAGCTTGGCCGGACAGATCACTGAAGCTTTCTTT.

V is TRBV28 and J is TRBJ2-7, with D hard to call. Trimming left V 4 bases short and J 7 bases short, with 11 bases between. Germline lookup yields CDR1 MDHEN and CDR2 SYDVKM. The CDR3 is 12 residues long. CDR3 sequence (DNA): TGTGCCAGCAGTTCCCAAGGGTGGGAGCAGTACTTC. Its protein product is CASSSQGWEQYF.

This clone is a singleton in its sample. The V and J genes are TRBV7-3 and TRBJ2-7; D possibly corresponds to TRBD1 (6 bases). The germline V gene encodes CDR1 SGHTA and CDR2 FQGTGA. The CDR3 covers 15 residues. Trimming pared 2 bases from V and 6 bases from J, leaving 17 bases between. The CDR3 is CASSLGGQKTAEQYF. The CDR3 coding sequence is TGTGCCAGCAGCTTAGGGGGACAAAAGACTGCCGAGCAGTACTTC.

V gene TRBV27 combines with J gene TRBJ1-5; D perhaps matches TRBD1 (6 bases). Germline assignment: CDR1 MNHEY and CDR2 SMNVEV (reference sequence). The CDR3 covers 15 residues. V lost 6 bases and J lost 6, with 18 bases in between. CDR3 DNA sequence: TGTGCCAGCAGCCGCCTGCAGGGGAGAAGTCAGCCCCAGCATTTT. It is translated as CASSRLQGRSQPQHF.

This clone appeared a single time. The chain employs TRBV2 and TRBJ2-6; D gene unclear. Germline assignment: CDR1 SNHLY and CDR2 FYNNEI. This CDR3 spans 15 amino acids. V was pared by 4 bases and J by 0 bases, with 7 bases between. As DNA, the CDR3 is TGTGCCAGCAGTGGTGCTAACTCTGGGGCCAACGTCCTGACTTTC. It codes for CASSGANSGANVLTF. Full variable domain (missing parts from reference TRBV2 and TRBJ2-6): EPEVTQTPSHQVTQMGQEVILRCVPISNHLYFYWYRQILGQKVEFLVSFYNNEISEKSEIFDDQFSVERPDGSNFTLKIRSTKLEDSAMYFCASSGANSGANVLTFGAGSRLTVL.

The chain carries TRBV7-2 and TRBJ2-7; D gene ambiguous. V was pared by 10 bases and J by 2 bases, with 21 bases between. From germline, CDR1 is SGHTA and CDR2 FQGNSA. The CDR3 totals 15 residues. CDR3 sequence: CATSRSVLLTYEQYF. The CDR3 DNA sequence: TGTGCCACCTCCCGAAGCGTACTTTTAACCTACGAGCAGTACTTC.